The sample holds one count of the clone carrying this T cell receptor beta chain. Its antigen is currently unknown. The data stem from a study of T cell repertoires in cytomegalovirus infection. Overall study context: CMV infection plus the matching HLA type was flagged by public TCR beta signatures.

Germline V CDR1 and CDR2: SGHDN, FVKESK. The CDR3 runs 17 residues. The V gene lost 0 bases and the J gene lost 0 bases, with 15 bases spanning the gap. One entry per CDR3 protein results from TCRdb running MiXCR on the reads. The table shows 300,000 or so distinct CDR3 sequences, with approximately 25% occurring only once. The sequence was collected from a human donor in good health (CMV status not recorded). Some clones in this sample may be carry-over from other donors' samples. The V gene is TRBV14, the J gene TRBJ2-7; D is ambiguous. The sample in question was cultured PBMCs, obtained from culture after CMV antigen stimulation. DNA for the CDR3: TGTGCCAGCAGCCAAGACCTCATGGCCATTAGCTCCTACGAGCAGTACTTC. Protein: CASSQDLMAISSYEQYF.